The 9 T cell receptor beta chains in this list originate from one sample, sequenced in a study of vaccination and CD4 T cells after COVID-19. The treatment: approximately nine-day PBMC culture with coronavirus spike peptide pools or control peptides (ViraFEST assay). No antigens are known for them. Once obtained from cultured CD4+ T cells, the DNA was sequenced using the Oncomine TCR Beta short-read assay. TCRdb used MiXCR to reprocess the PCR reads, holding one entry per CDR3 protein. The table includes around 11,000 distinct CDR3 sequences, approximately 59% detected once. The sample consisted of CD4+ T cells from blood, cultured in vitro. Receptor source: a human donor who had recovered from COVID-19.

The chain combines TRBV30 with TRBJ2-7; 7 positions match TRBD2. The germline V gene has CDR1 GTSNPN and CDR2 SVGIG (reference sequence). The CDR3 is 14 amino acids. V lost 2 bases and J lost 4; bases outside the gene matches: 8. The CDR3 nucleotides read TGTGCCTGGAGTCCTTGGGGGGGATATTACGAGCAGTACTTC. Translated: CAWSPWGGYYEQYF.

The V gene is TRBV20-1, the J gene TRBJ1-2; 8 positions agree with TRBD1. CDR3 length: 15 residues. The V gene end was trimmed by 4 bases and the J gene end by 12 bases; junction bases not matched to a gene: 19. Germline loops: CDR1 DFQATT, CDR2 SNEGSKA (reference sequence). Written as DNA, the CDR3 is TGCAGTGCTATCGGCCCTGGGACAGGCGGGATAGGGCACACCTTC. It codes for CSAIGPGTGGIGHTF.

In this sample, this clonotype turned up a few times. The rearrangement links TRBV6-1 to TRBJ2-7; 7 bases are a match to TRBD1. The V and J ends lost 7 bases and 4 bases, in that order; junction bases with no gene match: 10. The CDR3 contains 14 residues. Per the germline V gene, CDR1 is MNHNS and CDR2 is SASEGT. This CDR3 is CASKAGTERYEQYF. The CDR3 DNA follows: TGTGCCAGCAAAGCCGGGACAGAGCGTTACGAGCAGTACTTC.

V is TRBV25-1 and J is TRBJ2-7, with TRBD2 matching 7 bases. Trimming took 8 bases from V and 3 from J; bases not matched to a gene: 10. This CDR3 spans 14 amino acids. Germline-derived CDR1 and CDR2 are MGHDK and SYGVNS. The CDR3 nucleotides read TGTGCCAGCTATTGTACCGGGGGGTACTACGAGCAGTACTTC. Amino acid sequence: CASYCTGGYYEQYF.

This clonotype was counted only a few times. The V call is TRBV7-9, the J call TRBJ1-4; 7 bases map to TRBD1. The CDR3 length is 13 residues. With V trimmed by 2 bases and J by 10 bases, 4 bases remained unmatched. The germline gives CDR1 SEHNR, CDR2 FQNEAQ (reference sequence). The CDR3 coding sequence is TGTGCCAGCAGCTTAACAGGGGACGCAAAACTGTTTTTT. Its translation is CASSLTGDAKLFF. The full variable domain, with the rest looked up from reference TRBV7-9 and TRBJ1-4, is DTGVSQNPRHKITKRGQNVTFRCDPISEHNRLYWYRQTLGQGPEFLTYFQNEAQLEKSRLLSDRFSAERPKGSFSTLEIQRTEQGDSAMYLCASSLTGDAKLFFGSGTQLSVL.

The chain carries TRBV20-1 and TRBJ2-2; 7 bases agree with TRBD1. The V gene's germline CDR1 is DFQATT and CDR2 SNEGSKA (reference sequence). V shed 6 bases, J shed 5 bases, and the junction held 12 bases outside the gene matches. This CDR3 region has 15 residues. CDR3 loop: CSATGQGTDTGELFF. CDR3 DNA sequence: TGCAGTGCAACAGGTCAAGGGACAGATACCGGGGAGCTGTTTTTT.

V and J are TRBV6-5 and TRBJ1-2; D unresolved. The CDR3 extends over 14 amino acids. V lost 2 bases and J lost 4, with 11 bases in between. Germline assignment: CDR1 MNHEY and CDR2 SVGAGI. The CDR3 nucleotides are TGTGCCAGCAGTTACGATAGACACCCCTATGGCTACACCTTC. Protein: CASSYDRHPYGYTF.

The rearrangement uses TRBV30 and TRBJ2-3; 9 bases agree with TRBD2. Germline V lookup: CDR1 GTSNPN, CDR2 SVGIG (reference sequence). V dropped 1 base and J dropped 5; count of bases not matched to a gene: 4. CDR3 length: 14 amino acids. The CDR3 sequence is CAWSARGGLDTQYF. In nucleotides, the CDR3 is TGTGCCTGGAGTGCGCGGGGGGGCCTAGATACGCAGTATTTT.

The rearrangement uses TRBV18 and TRBJ1-5; D is unresolved. Looked up from germline, CDR1 is KGHSH and CDR2 is LQKENI. Trimming shortened V by 3 bases and J by 0 bases, and 3 bases separated the two germline ends. The CDR3 covers 13 residues. The CDR3 region has the DNA TGTGCCAGCTCACCTGCTAGCAATCAGCCCCAGCATTTT. Protein product: CASSPASNQPQHF.